The TCR beta chain under discussion was sequenced for a study of blood T cell repertoires in COVID-19. Germline values: CDR1 MNHEY, CDR2 SVGAGI. Deletions cut 3 bases from V and 5 bases from J, with 16 bases between. There are 15 residues in the CDR3. The protocol was immunoSEQ multiplex PCR, while the TCRdb copy is restricted to in-frame clones and leaves out a portion. The profile shows approximately 27,000 clones, roughly 85% of them singletons. The sequenced sample consisted of peripheral blood. This chain joins TRBV6-5 and TRBJ2-5; a possible D gene is TRBD1 (6 bases). The TCR was taken from a woman in her forties or fifties with active COVID-19. CDR3 in DNA: TGTGCCAGCAGTTATGAGTCAGGGGATCTTGAGACCCAGTACTTC. Translation gives CASSYESGDLETQYF.